These 31 T cell receptor beta chains were sequenced from one sample in a study of post-analysis software for immune sequencing data. Study outcomes and limitations: Five TRBV segments, including TRBV5-6, TRBV5-1 and TRBV20-1, were more frequent in patients than controls.

Their cognate antigens are unknown. Built from TCR beta cDNA, the libraries had unique molecular identifiers in them. A single record per CDR3 protein comes from TCRdb applying MiXCR to the PCR reads. The sample has about 540,000 distinct CDR3 sequences, 34% seen once; the top ten hold approximately 6%. Input material: blood. These receptor sequences come from a girl aged 2 to 17 with multiple sclerosis.

This clonotype was observed a handful of times. The chain is built from TRBV2 and TRBJ2-7, with D perhaps assigned TRBD1 or TRBD2 (5 bases each). V was clipped by 8 bases and J by 3 bases, with 14 bases between them. Germline CDR1 and CDR2: SNHLY and FYNNEI. This CDR3 has 13 amino acids. CDR3 DNA sequence: TGTGCCAGCGCCGGGGACGGAGACTACGAGCAGTACTTC. Translating gives CASAGDGDYEQYF.

This clonotype has more than one count but fewer than ten. The chain links TRBV2 to TRBJ1-2; TRBD1 agrees at 11 bases. The trim removed 3 bases at V and 4 bases at J, leaving 4 bases unmatched. CDR3 length equals 15 residues. Germline lookup yields CDR1 SNHLY and CDR2 FYNNEI. The DNA for the CDR3 is TGTGCCAGCAGTGACGGGACAGGGGGAATCTATGGCTACACCTTC. As protein: CASSDGTGGIYGYTF.

The J gene is TRBJ2-7, the V gene TRBV7-9; D is uncertain. The germline V gene has CDR1 SEHNR and CDR2 FQNEAQ (reference sequence). With 1 base removed from V and 5 bases from J, the gap between germline ends came to 18 bases. CDR3 length: 16 residues. CDR3 sequence: CASSLVLGRLYNEQYF. CDR3 DNA sequence: TGTGCCAGCAGCTTAGTTCTCGGCCGGCTTTACAACGAGCAGTACTTC. Variable domain in full (rest from reference TRBV7-9 and TRBJ2-7): DTGVSQNPRHKITKRGQNVTFRCDPISEHNRLYWYRQTLGQGPEFLTYFQNEAQLEKSRLLSDRFSAERPKGSFSTLEIQRTEQGDSAMYLCASSLVLGRLYNEQYFGPGTRLTVT.

This chain connects TRBV28 to TRBJ2-3; TRBD2 matches at 8 bases. V gave up 6 bases and J gave up 7 bases; unmatched junction bases: 9. There are 14 residues in the CDR3. Germline-derived CDR1 and CDR2 are MDHEN and SYDVKM. CDR3 in DNA: TGTGCCAGCAGGAGGGACGGCGGGGGGCATACGCAGTATTTT. This sequence encodes CASRRDGGGHTQYF. Based on the CDR3 plus reference TRBV28 and TRBJ2-3, the full variable domain is DVKVTQSSRYLVKRTGEKVFLECVQDMDHENMFWYRQDPGLGLRLIYFSYDVKMKEKGDIPEGYSVSREKKERFSLILESASTNQTSMYLCASRRDGGGHTQYFGPGTRLTVL.

This clonotype has just a few counts. The genes are TRBV11-1 and TRBJ2-1; TRBD2 matches 11 bases. Germline V gene lookup returns CDR1 SGHAT and CDR2 FQDESV (reference sequence). V was clipped by 4 bases and J by 0 bases; unmatched bases: 2. This CDR3 is built from 16 residues. CDR3: CASSYLAGGSYNEQFF. The DNA for the CDR3 is TGTGCCAGCAGCTACCTAGCGGGGGGCTCCTACAATGAGCAGTTCTTC.

Ten or more counts support this clonotype. DNA of the CDR3: TGTGCCAGCAGCTTACTGGGGGGGCGGAATGAGCAGTTCTTC. Translated: CASSLLGGRNEQFF. The chain links TRBV7-2 to TRBJ2-1; possibly TRBD2 for D (7 bases). Trimming cost V 2 bases and J 7 bases, with 12 bases left between them. The length of the CDR3 is 14 residues. Germline V gene sequence: CDR1 SGHTA, CDR2 FQGNSA.

J is TRBJ2-1 and V is TRBV14; D gene ambiguous. Germline V gives CDR1 SGHDN, CDR2 FVKESK. This CDR3 is 14 amino acids long. Trimming left V 8 bases short and J 4 bases short, with 15 bases between. The DNA for the CDR3 is TGTGCCAGCCGACCACTTGTAGATTACAATGAGCAGTTCTTC. Protein sequence: CASRPLVDYNEQFF. Drawing the rest from reference TRBV14 and TRBJ2-1, the complete variable domain is EAGVTQFPSHSVIEKGQTVTLRCDPISGHDNLYWYRRVMGKEIKFLLHFVKESKQDESGMPNNRFLAERTGGTYSTLKVQPAELEDSGVYFCASRPLVDYNEQFFGPGTRLTVL.

V and J are TRBV7-8 and TRBJ1-2; D is undetermined. Trimming removed 2 bases at V and 0 bases at J, with 7 bases between. The CDR3 is made up of 14 amino acids. The germline gives CDR1 SGHVS, CDR2 FQNEAQ. In DNA, the CDR3 is TGTGCCAGCAGCTTATATCGCGCTAACTATGGCTACACCTTC. Protein: CASSLYRANYGYTF.

The genes are TRBV19 and TRBJ2-5; D is perhaps TRBD1 (6 bases). The germline V gene encodes CDR1 LNHDA and CDR2 SQIVND (reference sequence). Trimming cost V 5 bases and J 3 bases, with 13 bases left between them. The CDR3 consists of 14 residues. CDR3 region: CASSSRRGEETQYF. CDR3 in DNA: TGTGCCAGTAGTTCACGCAGGGGCGAAGAGACCCAGTACTTC.

This clonotype was seen only a few times. This chain connects TRBV14 to TRBJ1-1; D might be TRBD1 (5 bases). CDR1 SGHDN and CDR2 FVKESK come from the germline V gene. The ends were cut back, 1 base at V and 4 bases at J, with 10 bases in the middle. This CDR3 is built from 14 residues. The CDR3 region is CASSQVRGGTEAFF. CDR3 bases: TGTGCCAGCAGCCAAGTGCGGGGCGGCACTGAAGCTTTCTTT.

This clonotype occurred a few times. V gene TRBV12-3 or TRBV12-4 combines with J gene TRBJ1-2; possible D gene TRBD1, 5 bases. The CDR3 contains 14 residues. Trimming took off 5 bases at V and 4 bases at J, with 14 bases between the two ends. The CDR3 is CASSTGLKPYGYTF. The CDR3 DNA reads as TGTGCCAGCAGTACGGGACTAAAGCCCTATGGCTACACCTTC.

The V and J genes are TRBV20-1 and TRBJ2-5; 14 bases align to TRBD2. CDR3 length equals 19 residues. The germline V gene has CDR1 DFQATT and CDR2 SNEGSKA (reference sequence). The V and J ends lost 3 bases and 3 bases, in that order; junction bases with no gene match: 15. CDR3 coding DNA: TGCAGTGCTAGGACCTATATGAGACTAGCGGGGGGGAATAAAGAGACCCAGTACTTC. Translating gives CSARTYMRLAGGNKETQYF.

The rearrangement joins TRBV14 to TRBJ2-3, with TRBD1 as a possible D gene (5 bases). V was pared by 0 bases and J by 8 bases, with 15 bases between. The V gene's germline CDR1 is SGHDN and CDR2 FVKESK. The CDR3 sequence is 15 residues long. The CDR3 DNA sequence: TGTGCCAGCAGCCAAGACTGGGGCCCGAAAGGTACGCAGTATTTT. Residues: CASSQDWGPKGTQYF.

The chain employs TRBV13 and TRBJ1-4; weak D call: TRBD1 (5 bases). Trimming took off 5 bases at V and 5 bases at J, with 15 bases between the two ends. This CDR3 contains 15 residues. Germline CDR1 and CDR2: PRHDT and FYEKMQ (reference sequence). The CDR3 DNA reads TGTGCCAGCAGCGAGCCCGGGACTCGGAATGAAAAACTGTTTTTT. Its protein product is CASSEPGTRNEKLFF.

This clonotype has just a few counts. The chain is built from TRBV6-5 and TRBJ1-2; D perhaps matches TRBD1 (5 bases). CDR1 is MNHEY and CDR2 is SVGAGI in the germline V gene. This CDR3 is built from 14 residues. The ends were cut back, 0 bases at V and 4 bases at J, with 9 bases in the middle. Written as DNA, the CDR3 is TGTGCCAGCAGTTACTCCACCAGGGCCTATGGCTACACCTTC. Its protein product is CASSYSTRAYGYTF.

The rearrangement joins TRBV20-1 to TRBJ2-5; D ambiguous. V was trimmed by 3 bases and J by 3 bases, leaving 5 bases between them. Germline values: CDR1 DFQATT, CDR2 SNEGSKA (reference sequence). This CDR3 contains 11 residues. CDR3 in DNA: TGCAGTGCTAGCGAGGAAGAGACCCAGTACTTC. This codes for CSASEEETQYF.

The genes are TRBV2 and TRBJ1-1; 7 bases agree with TRBD1. CDR1 is SNHLY and CDR2 is FYNNEI in the germline V gene. This CDR3 comprises 16 residues. V was pared by 6 bases and J by 1 base, with 11 bases of the junction left unmatched. Here the CDR3 reads CASSVDREKQNTEAFF. The DNA for the CDR3 is TGTGCCAGCAGCGTCGACAGGGAGAAGCAGAACACTGAAGCTTTCTTT.

This clonotype occurred a few times. The rearrangement links TRBV12-3 or TRBV12-4 to TRBJ2-5; 9 positions agree with TRBD2. V was clipped by 4 bases and J by 1 base; unmatched bases: 7. This CDR3 comprises 16 residues. This chain's CDR3 is CASSSPAGGLQETQYF. CDR3 nucleotide sequence: TGTGCCAGCAGTTCCCCAGCGGGGGGCCTCCAAGAGACCCAGTACTTC.

This clonotype was seen a few times. CDR3 amino acids: CASSLWEADYGYTF. Written as DNA, the CDR3 is TGTGCCAGCAGCTTGTGGGAAGCCGACTATGGCTACACCTTC. The chain couples TRBV5-6 to TRBJ1-2; unclear D gene. With 1 base removed from V and 3 bases from J, the gap between germline ends came to 10 bases. The CDR3 has 14 amino acids. Germline CDR1 SGHDT, CDR2 YYEEEE.

In its sample, this clonotype was seen a few times. DNA for the CDR3: TGTGCCAGCAGCCCTAGACAGGGGGCGGGTGTCTACAATGAGCAGTTCTTC. This encodes CASSPRQGAGVYNEQFF. The V call is TRBV7-7, the J call TRBJ2-1, with 10 bases lining up with TRBD1. The CDR3 loop spans 17 amino acids. The V gene end was trimmed by 5 bases and the J gene end by 3 bases; junction bases not matched to a gene: 10. CDR1 is SSHAT and CDR2 is FNYEAQ in the germline V gene (reference sequence).

This chain links TRBV6-5 with TRBJ2-1; D gene uncertain. The CDR3 spans 14 residues. Trimming removed 3 bases from V and 3 bases from J, with 9 bases in between. CDR1 and CDR2 from the germline V gene are MNHEY and SVGAGI. CDR3 sequence: CASSYPFNYNEQFF. The CDR3 nucleotides read TGTGCCAGCAGTTATCCCTTCAACTACAATGAGCAGTTCTTC.

V usage is TRBV5-1 and J usage is TRBJ2-7, with D possibly being TRBD1 (6 bases). This CDR3 contains 13 residues. CDR1 and CDR2 (germline): SGHRS, YFSETQ. V lost 3 bases to trimming and J lost 3 bases, with 10 bases between them. CDR3 in amino acids: CASSSTGIYEQYF. In DNA form, the CDR3 reads TGCGCCAGCAGCTCGACAGGAATCTACGAGCAGTACTTC.

J is TRBJ2-1 and V is TRBV12-5; TRBD2 aligns across 10 bases. V was pared by 1 base and J by 6 bases, with 3 bases of the junction left unmatched. This CDR3 region has 15 residues. Germline V gene data show CDR1 as LGHNT and CDR2 as FRNRAP. The CDR3, as DNA: TGTGCTAGTGGTTTGGAGGGACTAGCGCCCAATGAGCAGTTCTTC. It is translated as CASGLEGLAPNEQFF. Using reference TRBV12-5 and TRBJ2-1 for the parts outside the CDR3, the full variable domain is DARVTQTPRHKVTEMGQEVTMRCQPILGHNTVFWYRQTMMQGLELLAYFRNRAPLDDSGMPKDRFSAEMPDATLATLKIQPSEPRDSAVYFCASGLEGLAPNEQFFGPGTRLTVL.

Turning to this clonotype: This may come from a read error, since a much larger clone is one base off. Since no conserved phenylalanine or tryptophan closes the CDR3, a read error is the likely cause. This chain links TRBV7-3 with TRBJ2-1; D gene unclear. Trimming removed 5 bases at V and 8 bases at J, with 22 bases between. The CDR3 sequence is 16 residues long. CDR1 and CDR2 (germline): SGHTA, FQGTGA. The CDR3 is CASSPNYLHPVDEQFV. The CDR3 bases are TGTGCCAGCAGCCCCAATTATCTACATCCAGTAGATGAGCAGTTCGTC.

The V gene is TRBV20-1, the J gene TRBJ2-4, with no clear D. CDR3 size: 13 residues. Germline V gene sequence: CDR1 DFQATT, CDR2 SNEGSKA (reference sequence). Deletions cut 1 base from V and 5 bases from J, with 9 bases between. CDR3 DNA sequence: TGCAGTGCTAGAGGATTTCAGGAAAACATTCAGTACTTC. Its protein is CSARGFQENIQYF.

This clonotype was detected a few times. The chain combines TRBV7-3 with TRBJ2-3; TRBD1 is a possible D gene (5 bases). Germline CDR1 reads SGHTA; CDR2 reads FQGTGA. The CDR3 covers 14 residues. Trimming shortened V by 3 bases and J by 1 base, and 8 bases separated the two germline ends. The CDR3 DNA reads TGTGCCAGCAGCTTTGACAGCCGCACAGATACGCAGTATTTT. This sequence encodes CASSFDSRTDTQYF.

This sequence joins TRBV6-1 and TRBJ2-7; D is perhaps TRBD1 or TRBD2 (6 bases each). The J call is in doubt because the DNA end fits TRBJ2-5 better. The CDR3 has 15 residues. Germline V lookup: CDR1 MNHNS, CDR2 SASEGT. CDR3 bases: TGTGCCAGCATATACGAGACGAGGGGGGCGGAGACCCAGTACTTC. Its protein is CASIYETRGAETQYF.

A few counts support this clonotype. The chain carries TRBV11-2 and TRBJ2-3, with D tentatively TRBD2 (5 bases). This CDR3 is 15 amino acids long. CDR1 is SGHAT and CDR2 is FQNNGV in the germline V gene. V dropped 3 bases and J dropped 0 bases, with 10 bases sitting between them. The CDR3 loop reads CASSFGSASTDTQYF. CDR3 DNA: TGTGCCAGCAGCTTCGGTAGCGCAAGCACAGATACGCAGTATTTT.

Notes on this clonotype: The junction shows a germline mismatch at one end, possibly a read error. This chain connects TRBV12-3 or TRBV12-4 to TRBJ2-3, with 8 bases lining up with TRBD2. This CDR3 spans 14 amino acids. In DNA form, the CDR3 reads TGTGCCAGCAGTCCAATAGCGGGATCAGATGCGCAGTATTTT. Its translation is CASSPIAGSDAQYF.

The chain joins TRBV6-5 to TRBJ2-1; the match to TRBD1 covers 9 bases. V lost 0 bases, J lost 15 bases, and 15 bases stayed unmatched. The CDR3 runs 16 residues. Looked up from germline, CDR1 is MNHEY and CDR2 is SVGAGI. CDR3 sequence reads: CASSYSTTYGDRVRFF. The CDR3 nucleotides are TGTGCCAGCAGTTACTCAACCACCTATGGGGACAGGGTCCGGTTCTTC.

The chain uses TRBV9 and TRBJ2-3; D unresolved. Trimming pared 0 bases from V and 4 bases from J, leaving 18 bases between. CDR3 length equals 17 residues. From germline, CDR1 is SGDLS and CDR2 YYNGEE. Here the CDR3 DNA reads TGTGCCAGCAGCGTAGACCCCCCCGGCCGAGTAGCAGATACGCAGTATTTT. It encodes CASSVDPPGRVADTQYF.